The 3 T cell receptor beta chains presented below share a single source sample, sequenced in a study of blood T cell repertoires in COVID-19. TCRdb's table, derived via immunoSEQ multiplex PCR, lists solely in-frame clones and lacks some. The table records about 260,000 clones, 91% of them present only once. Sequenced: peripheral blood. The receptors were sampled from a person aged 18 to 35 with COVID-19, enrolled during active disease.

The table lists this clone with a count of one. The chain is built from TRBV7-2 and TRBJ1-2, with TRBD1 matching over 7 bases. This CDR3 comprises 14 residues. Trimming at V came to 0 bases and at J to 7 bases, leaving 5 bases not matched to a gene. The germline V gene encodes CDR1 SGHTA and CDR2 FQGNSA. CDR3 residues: CASSLAEGQSGYTF. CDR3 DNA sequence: TGTGCCAGCAGCTTAGCCGAGGGACAGTCTGGCTACACCTTC.

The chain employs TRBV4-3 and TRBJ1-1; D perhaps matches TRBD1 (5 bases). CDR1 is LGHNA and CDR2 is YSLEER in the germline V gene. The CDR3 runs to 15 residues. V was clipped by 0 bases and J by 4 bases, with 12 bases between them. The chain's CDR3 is CASSQDLVRVTEAFF. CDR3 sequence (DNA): TGCGCCAGCAGCCAAGATCTTGTCAGGGTCACTGAAGCTTTCTTT.

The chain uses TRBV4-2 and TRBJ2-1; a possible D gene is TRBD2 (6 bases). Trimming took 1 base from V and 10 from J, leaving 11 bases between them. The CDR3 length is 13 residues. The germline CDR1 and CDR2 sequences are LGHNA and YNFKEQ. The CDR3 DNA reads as TGTGCCAGCAGCCAAGTCGGGGAGGTCGAGCAGTTCTTC. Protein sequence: CASSQVGEVEQFF.